A selection of T cell receptor beta chains follows, all from one sample in a study of OX40 agonist ivuxolimab in advanced cancers. The protocol was immunoSEQ multiplex PCR, while the TCRdb copy is restricted to in-frame clones and leaves out a portion. This sample has 52,000 or so clones, with roughly 80% found just once. Specimen: CD4+ or CD8+ T cells sorted from blood, collected in a trial of the OX40 agonist ivuxolimab. All receptors come from an adult with an advanced solid tumor such as melanoma, head and neck, liver or kidney cancer. The CDR3 runs from the conserved cysteine through the conserved F or W. D genes are given only for firm matches. Clone size, where shown, is once, few, many, or a class for clones that have expanded.

d_call: TRBD1; clone_size: .; j_call: TRBJ1-4; v_call: TRBV11-2; cdr3_nt: TGTGCCAGCAGCTTTTCGACAGGGTCGGATGAAAAACTGTTTTTT; cdr3_aa: CASSFSTGSDEKLFF
d_call: .; clone_size: .; j_call: TRBJ2-1; v_call: TRBV6-6; cdr3_nt: TGTGCCAGCAGTTACGTTCGACGTGGACCGGGTGAGCAGTTCTTC; cdr3_aa: CASSYVRRGPGEQFF
d_call: .; clone_size: .; j_call: TRBJ1-1; v_call: TRBV5-1; cdr3_nt: TGCGCCAGCAGCCTCCAGCGAGGGGCCACAGGGAACACTGAAGCTTTCTTT; cdr3_aa: CASSLQRGATGNTEAFF
d_call: TRBD1; clone_size: .; j_call: TRBJ1-3; v_call: TRBV13; cdr3_nt: TGTGCCAGCAGCGTCCCCGGGACAGCTGTAAACACCATATATTTT; cdr3_aa: CASSVPGTAVNTIYF
d_call: TRBD1; clone_size: few; j_call: TRBJ2-1; v_call: TRBV7-8; cdr3_nt: TGTGCCAGCAGCTTAGAAGGCAGTACGACAGGGGGGTTCTTC; cdr3_aa: CASSLEGSTTGGFF
d_call: .; clone_size: .; j_call: TRBJ2-7; v_call: TRBV6-1; cdr3_nt: TGTGCCAGCAGTGAAGAATGGGGGCTGAGCTCCTACGAGCAGTACTTC; cdr3_aa: CASSEEWGLSSYEQYF
d_call: .; clone_size: .; j_call: TRBJ1-1; v_call: TRBV15; cdr3_nt: TGTGCCACCAGCAGAGAGCGGTTCCAGGGTAATGAAGCTTTCTTT; cdr3_aa: CATSRERFQGNEAFF
d_call: .; clone_size: few; j_call: TRBJ1-3; v_call: TRBV6-5; cdr3_nt: TGTGCCAGTGGGGGGGCACTTTCTGGAAACACCATATATTTT; cdr3_aa: CASGGALSGNTIYF
d_call: .; clone_size: .; j_call: TRBJ2-5; v_call: TRBV29-1; cdr3_nt: TGCAGCGTTCTTAGGGGGGCCCAAGAGACCCAGTACTTC; cdr3_aa: CSVLRGAQETQYF
d_call: .; clone_size: .; j_call: TRBJ1-1; v_call: TRBV5-6; cdr3_nt: TGTGCCAGCAGCTTGTTGCCTGCCTATGAAGCTTTCTTT; cdr3_aa: CASSLLPAYEAFF
d_call: TRBD2; clone_size: .; j_call: TRBJ2-3; v_call: TRBV10-2; cdr3_nt: TGCGCCAGCAGTACCCTAGCGGGGACGGATACGCAGTATTTT; cdr3_aa: CASSTLAGTDTQYF
d_call: TRBD1; clone_size: .; j_call: TRBJ1-4; v_call: TRBV19; cdr3_nt: TGTGCCAGTAGTATCCAGGGGGCTTCCACTAATGAAAAACTGTTTTTT; cdr3_aa: CASSIQGASTNEKLFF
d_call: .; clone_size: .; j_call: TRBJ2-7; v_call: TRBV5-4; cdr3_nt: TGTGCCAGCAGCTTGGACCCTTCTACCTATAGCTCCTACGAGCAGTACTTC; cdr3_aa: CASSLDPSTYSSYEQYF
d_call: .; clone_size: .; j_call: TRBJ2-2; v_call: TRBV7-7; cdr3_nt: TGTGCCAGCAGCCCAAGGGCCCCCGGAGGGGAGCTGTTTTTT; cdr3_aa: CASSPRAPGGELFF
d_call: TRBD1; clone_size: .; j_call: TRBJ2-7; v_call: TRBV5-4; cdr3_nt: TGTGCCAGCAGCTGGACGGACAGGGGGCACGACGAGCAGTACTTC; cdr3_aa: CASSWTDRGHDEQYF
d_call: TRBD2; clone_size: .; j_call: TRBJ2-7; v_call: TRBV6-1; cdr3_nt: TGTGCCAGCGTGGCTAGCGGCCCCTACGAGCAGTACTTC; cdr3_aa: CASVASGPYEQYF
d_call: .; clone_size: .; j_call: TRBJ1-2; v_call: TRBV28; cdr3_nt: TGTGCCAGCAGTCCCCCGAAGGGTGTATCGGGCTACACCTTC; cdr3_aa: CASSPPKGVSGYTF
d_call: TRBD1; clone_size: .; j_call: TRBJ1-2; v_call: TRBV6-6; cdr3_nt: TGTGCCAGCAGTTCCGGACAGGGCGGTGGCTACACCTTC; cdr3_aa: CASSSGQGGGYTF
d_call: TRBD2; clone_size: .; j_call: TRBJ2-3; v_call: TRBV7-2; cdr3_nt: TGTGCCAGCAGCGATCGACTAGCGGGAGGCACAGATACGCAGTATTTT; cdr3_aa: CASSDRLAGGTDTQYF
d_call: TRBD1; clone_size: .; j_call: TRBJ1-6; v_call: TRBV7-8; cdr3_nt: TGTGCCAGCAGCACTGACAGGGGTGGTATTAATTCACCCCTCCACTTT; cdr3_aa: CASSTDRGGINSPLHF
d_call: .; clone_size: .; j_call: TRBJ2-1; v_call: TRBV5-4; cdr3_nt: TGTGCCAGCAGCAGGGTACGGGACCGATACAATGAGCAGTTCTTC; cdr3_aa: CASSRVRDRYNEQFF
d_call: .; clone_size: few; j_call: TRBJ2-3; v_call: TRBV14; cdr3_nt: TGTGCCAGCAGCCAAGGACTTAGAGGAGCAGATACGCAGTATTTT; cdr3_aa: CASSQGLRGADTQYF